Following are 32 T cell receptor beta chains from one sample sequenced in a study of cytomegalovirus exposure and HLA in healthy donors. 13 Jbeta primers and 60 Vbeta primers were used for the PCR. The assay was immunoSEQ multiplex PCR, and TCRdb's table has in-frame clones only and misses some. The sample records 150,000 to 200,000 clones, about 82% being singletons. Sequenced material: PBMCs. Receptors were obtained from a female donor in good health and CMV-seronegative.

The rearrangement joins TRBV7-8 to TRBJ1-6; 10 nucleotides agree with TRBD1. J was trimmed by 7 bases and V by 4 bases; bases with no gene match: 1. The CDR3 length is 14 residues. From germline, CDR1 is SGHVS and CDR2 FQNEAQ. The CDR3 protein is CASSWTGGNSPLHF. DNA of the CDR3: TGTGCCAGCAGCTGGACAGGGGGAAATTCACCCCTCCACTTT.

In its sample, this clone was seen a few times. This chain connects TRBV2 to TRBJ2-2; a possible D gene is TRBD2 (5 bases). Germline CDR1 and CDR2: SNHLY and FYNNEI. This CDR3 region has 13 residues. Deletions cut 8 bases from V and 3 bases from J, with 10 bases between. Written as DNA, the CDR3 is TGTGCCAGCCGGGGTGAAGACACCGGGGAGCTGTTTTTT. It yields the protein CASRGEDTGELFF.

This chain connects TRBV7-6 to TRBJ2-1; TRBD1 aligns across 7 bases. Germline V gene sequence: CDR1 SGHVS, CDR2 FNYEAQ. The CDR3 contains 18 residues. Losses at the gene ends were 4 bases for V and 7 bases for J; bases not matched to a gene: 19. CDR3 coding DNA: TGTGCCAGCAGCTCAGACCGGACAGGTTTGGGGGCCGGGAATGAGCAGTTCTTC. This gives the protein CASSSDRTGLGAGNEQFF.

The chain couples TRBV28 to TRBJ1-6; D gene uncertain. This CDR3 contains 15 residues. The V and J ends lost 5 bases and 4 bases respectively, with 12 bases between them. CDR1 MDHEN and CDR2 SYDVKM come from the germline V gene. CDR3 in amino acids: CASSDNKAYNSPLHF. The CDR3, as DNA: TGTGCCAGCAGTGACAACAAAGCTTATAATTCACCCCTCCACTTT. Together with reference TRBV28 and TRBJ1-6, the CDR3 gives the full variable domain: DVKVTQSSRYLVKRTGEKVFLECVQDMDHENMFWYRQDPGLGLRLIYFSYDVKMKEKGDIPEGYSVSREKKERFSLILESASTNQTSMYLCASSDNKAYNSPLHFGNGTRLTVT.

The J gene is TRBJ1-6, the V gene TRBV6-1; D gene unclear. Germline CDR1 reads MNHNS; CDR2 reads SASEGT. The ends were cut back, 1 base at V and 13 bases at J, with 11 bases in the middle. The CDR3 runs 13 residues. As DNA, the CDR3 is TGTGCCAGCAGTGAAGGGGTCCAGCGGCCCCTCCACTTT. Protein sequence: CASSEGVQRPLHF.

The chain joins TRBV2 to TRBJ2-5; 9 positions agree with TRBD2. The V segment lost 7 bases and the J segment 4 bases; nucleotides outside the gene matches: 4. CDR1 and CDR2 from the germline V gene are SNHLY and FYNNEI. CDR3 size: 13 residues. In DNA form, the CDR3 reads TGTGCCAGCAATCTAGCGGGGACAGAGACCCAGTACTTC. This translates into CASNLAGTETQYF.

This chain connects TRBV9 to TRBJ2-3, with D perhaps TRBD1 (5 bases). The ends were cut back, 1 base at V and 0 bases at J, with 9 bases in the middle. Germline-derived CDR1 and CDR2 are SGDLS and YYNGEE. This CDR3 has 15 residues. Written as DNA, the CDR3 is TGTGCCAGCAGCGTATGGGCAGGGAGCACAGATACGCAGTATTTT. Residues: CASSVWAGSTDTQYF.

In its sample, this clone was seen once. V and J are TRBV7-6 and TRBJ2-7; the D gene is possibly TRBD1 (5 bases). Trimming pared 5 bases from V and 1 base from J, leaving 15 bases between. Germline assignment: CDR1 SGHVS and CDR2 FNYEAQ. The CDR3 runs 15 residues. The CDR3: CASSPTKGKSYEQYF. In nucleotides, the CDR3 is TGTGCCAGCAGCCCTACCAAGGGGAAATCCTACGAGCAGTACTTC. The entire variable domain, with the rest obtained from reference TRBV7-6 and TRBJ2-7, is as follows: GAGVSQSPRYKVTKRGQDVALRCDPISGHVSLYWYRQALGQGPEFLTYFNYEAQQDKSGLPNDRFSAERPEGSISTLTIQRTEQRDSAMYRCASSPTKGKSYEQYFGPGTRLTVT.

The CDR3: CASSSAPIAGGPREQFF. CDR3 bases: TGTGCCAGCAGCTCCGCTCCGATAGCGGGAGGGCCCAGGGAGCAGTTCTTC. This chain uses TRBV7-2 with TRBJ2-1; TRBD2 matches 11 bases. V gave up 4 bases and J gave up 10 bases; unmatched junction bases: 15. Germline-derived CDR1 and CDR2 are SGHTA and FQGNSA. The CDR3 sequence is 17 residues long.

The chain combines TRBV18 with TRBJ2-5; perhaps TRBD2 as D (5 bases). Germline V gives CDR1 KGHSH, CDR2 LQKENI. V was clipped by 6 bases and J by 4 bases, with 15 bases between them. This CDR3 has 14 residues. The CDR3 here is CASSRREAGETQYF. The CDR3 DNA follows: TGTGCCAGCTCCCGACGCGAGGCGGGAGAGACCCAGTACTTC.

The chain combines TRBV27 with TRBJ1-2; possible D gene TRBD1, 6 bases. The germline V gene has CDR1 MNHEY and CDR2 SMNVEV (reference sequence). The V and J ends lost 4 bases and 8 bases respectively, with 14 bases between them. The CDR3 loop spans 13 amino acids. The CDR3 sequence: CASSSRGGAGYTF. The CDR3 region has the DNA TGTGCCAGCAGTTCTAGGGGGGGCGCGGGCTACACCTTC.

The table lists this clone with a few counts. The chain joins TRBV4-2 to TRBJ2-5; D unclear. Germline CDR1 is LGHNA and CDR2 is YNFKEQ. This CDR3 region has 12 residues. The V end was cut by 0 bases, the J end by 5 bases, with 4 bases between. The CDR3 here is CASSQDRETQYF. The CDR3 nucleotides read TGTGCCAGCAGCCAAGACAGGGAGACCCAGTACTTC.

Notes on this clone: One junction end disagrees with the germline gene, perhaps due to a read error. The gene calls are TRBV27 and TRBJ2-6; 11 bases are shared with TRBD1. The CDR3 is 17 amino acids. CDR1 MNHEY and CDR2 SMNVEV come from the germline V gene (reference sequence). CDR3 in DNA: TGTGCCAGCAGCTCGGGACAGGGGGTGTTCGGGGCCAACGGCCTGACTTTC. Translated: CASSSGQGVFGANGLTF.

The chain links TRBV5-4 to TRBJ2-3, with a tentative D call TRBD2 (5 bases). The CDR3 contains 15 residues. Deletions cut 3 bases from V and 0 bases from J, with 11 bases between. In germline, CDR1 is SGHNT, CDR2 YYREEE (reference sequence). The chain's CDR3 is CASSWILASTDTQYF. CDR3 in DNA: TGTGCCAGCAGCTGGATTCTAGCTAGCACAGATACGCAGTATTTT.

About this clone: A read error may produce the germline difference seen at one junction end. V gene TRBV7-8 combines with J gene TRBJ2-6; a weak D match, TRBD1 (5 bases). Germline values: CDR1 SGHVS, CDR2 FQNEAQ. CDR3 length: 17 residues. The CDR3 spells CASSLEAQRSGANGLTF. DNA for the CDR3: TGTGCCAGCAGCTTAGAGGCCCAACGCTCTGGGGCCAACGGCCTGACTTTC. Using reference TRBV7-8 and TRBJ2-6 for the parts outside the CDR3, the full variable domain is GAGVSQSPRYKVAKRGQDVALRCDPISGHVSLFWYQQALGQGPEFLTYFQNEAQLDKSGLPSDRFFAERPEGSVSTLKIQRTQQEDSAVYLCASSLEAQRSGANGLTFGAGSRLTVL.

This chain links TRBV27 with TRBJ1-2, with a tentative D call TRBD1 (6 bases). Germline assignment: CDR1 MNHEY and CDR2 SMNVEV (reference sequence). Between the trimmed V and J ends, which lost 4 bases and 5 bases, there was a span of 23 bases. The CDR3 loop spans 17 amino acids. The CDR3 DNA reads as TGTGCCAGCAGTTCTCCAGCCATGGGGGGGGCGCAGTATGGCTACACCTTC. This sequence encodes CASSSPAMGGAQYGYTF.

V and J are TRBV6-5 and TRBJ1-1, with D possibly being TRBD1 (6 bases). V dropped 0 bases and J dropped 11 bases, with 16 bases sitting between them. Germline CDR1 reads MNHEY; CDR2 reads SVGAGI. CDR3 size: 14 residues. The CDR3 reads CASSYSPTGRGAFF. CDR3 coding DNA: TGTGCCAGCAGTTACTCCCCGACAGGACGAGGGGCTTTCTTT.

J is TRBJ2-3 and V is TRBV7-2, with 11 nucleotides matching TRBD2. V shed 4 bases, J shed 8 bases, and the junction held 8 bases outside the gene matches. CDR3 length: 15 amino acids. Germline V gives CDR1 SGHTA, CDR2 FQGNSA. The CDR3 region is CASSSGLAVRGTQYF. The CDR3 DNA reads TGTGCCAGCAGCTCGGGACTAGCGGTCCGGGGTACGCAGTATTTT.

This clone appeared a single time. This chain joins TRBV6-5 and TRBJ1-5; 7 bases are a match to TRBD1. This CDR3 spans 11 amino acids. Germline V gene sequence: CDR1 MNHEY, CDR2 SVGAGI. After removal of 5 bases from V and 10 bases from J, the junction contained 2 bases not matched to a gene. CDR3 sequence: CASSRDSPQHF. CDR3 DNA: TGTGCCAGCAGTAGGGACAGCCCCCAGCATTTT.

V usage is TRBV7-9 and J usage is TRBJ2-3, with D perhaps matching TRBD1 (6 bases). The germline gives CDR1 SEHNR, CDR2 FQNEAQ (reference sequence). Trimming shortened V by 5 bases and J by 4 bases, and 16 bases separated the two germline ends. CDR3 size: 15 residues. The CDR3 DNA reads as TGTGCCAGCAGCCGCCTGGACAGCCCAGCAGATACGCAGTATTTT. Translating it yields CASSRLDSPADTQYF.

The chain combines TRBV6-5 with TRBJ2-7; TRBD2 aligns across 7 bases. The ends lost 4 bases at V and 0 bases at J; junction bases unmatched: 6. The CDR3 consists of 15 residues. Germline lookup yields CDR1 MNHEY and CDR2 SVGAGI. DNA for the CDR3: TGTGCCAGCAGTTCTCGGAGCGGGACCTCCTACGAGCAGTACTTC. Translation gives CASSSRSGTSYEQYF.

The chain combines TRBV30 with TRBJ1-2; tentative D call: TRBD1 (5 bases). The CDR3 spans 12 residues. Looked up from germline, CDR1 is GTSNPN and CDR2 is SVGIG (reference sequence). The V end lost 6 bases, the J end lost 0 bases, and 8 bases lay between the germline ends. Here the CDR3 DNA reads TGTGCCTGTGGGGGGGCTAACTATGGCTACACCTTC. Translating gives CACGGANYGYTF.

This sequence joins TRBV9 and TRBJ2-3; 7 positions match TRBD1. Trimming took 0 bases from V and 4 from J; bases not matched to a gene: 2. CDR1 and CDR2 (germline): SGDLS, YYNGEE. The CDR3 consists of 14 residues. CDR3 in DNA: TGTGCCAGCAGCGTAGGACAGGGATCAGATACGCAGTATTTT. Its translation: CASSVGQGSDTQYF. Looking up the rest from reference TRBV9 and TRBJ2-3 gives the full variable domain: DSGVTQTPKHLITATGQRVTLRCSPRSGDLSVYWYQQSLDQGLQFLIQYYNGEERAKGNILERFSAQQFPDLHSELNLSSLELGDSALYFCASSVGQGSDTQYFGPGTRLTVL.

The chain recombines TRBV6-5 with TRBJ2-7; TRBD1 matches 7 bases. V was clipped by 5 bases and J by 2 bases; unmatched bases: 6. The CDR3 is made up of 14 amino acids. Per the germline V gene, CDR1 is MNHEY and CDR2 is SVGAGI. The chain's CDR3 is CASSRTGVPYEQYF. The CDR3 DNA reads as TGTGCCAGCAGTCGTACAGGGGTCCCCTACGAGCAGTACTTC.

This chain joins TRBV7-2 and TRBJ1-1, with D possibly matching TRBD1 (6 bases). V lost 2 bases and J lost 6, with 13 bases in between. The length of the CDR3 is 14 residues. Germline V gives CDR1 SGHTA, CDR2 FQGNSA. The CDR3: CASSLLTGLAEAFF. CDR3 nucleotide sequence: TGTGCCAGCAGCTTATTAACAGGGTTAGCTGAAGCTTTCTTT.

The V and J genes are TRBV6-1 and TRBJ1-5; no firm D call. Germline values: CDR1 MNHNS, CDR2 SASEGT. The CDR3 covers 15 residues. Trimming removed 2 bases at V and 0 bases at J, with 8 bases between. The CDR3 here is CASSEPSNSNQPQHF. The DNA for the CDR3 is TGTGCCAGCAGTGAACCTAGCAATAGCAATCAGCCCCAGCATTTT.

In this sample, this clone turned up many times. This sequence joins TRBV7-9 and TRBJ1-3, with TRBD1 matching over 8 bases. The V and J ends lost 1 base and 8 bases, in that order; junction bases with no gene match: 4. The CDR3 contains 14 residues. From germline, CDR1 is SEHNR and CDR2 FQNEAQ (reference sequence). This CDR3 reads CASSLGQGFYTIYF. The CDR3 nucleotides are TGTGCCAGCAGCTTAGGACAGGGGTTTTACACCATATATTTT.

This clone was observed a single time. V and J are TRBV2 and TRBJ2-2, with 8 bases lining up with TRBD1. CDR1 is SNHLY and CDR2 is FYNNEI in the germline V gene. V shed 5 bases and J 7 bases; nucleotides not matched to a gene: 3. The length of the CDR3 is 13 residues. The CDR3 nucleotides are TGTGCCAGCAGTTCAACAGGGGGCGGGGAGCTGTTTTTT. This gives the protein CASSSTGGGELFF.

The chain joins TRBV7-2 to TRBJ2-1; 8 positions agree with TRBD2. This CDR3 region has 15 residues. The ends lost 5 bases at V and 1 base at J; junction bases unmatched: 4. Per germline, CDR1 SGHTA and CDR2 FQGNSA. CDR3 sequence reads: CASSPTSGSYNEQFF. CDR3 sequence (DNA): TGTGCCAGCAGCCCAACTAGCGGATCCTACAATGAGCAGTTCTTC.

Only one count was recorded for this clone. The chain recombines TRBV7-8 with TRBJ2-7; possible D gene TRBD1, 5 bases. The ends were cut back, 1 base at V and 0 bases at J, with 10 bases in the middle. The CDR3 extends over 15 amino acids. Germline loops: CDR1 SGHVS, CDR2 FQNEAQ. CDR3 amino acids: CASSLDAGLSYEQYF. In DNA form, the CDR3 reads TGTGCCAGCAGCTTAGATGCAGGGCTCTCCTACGAGCAGTACTTC. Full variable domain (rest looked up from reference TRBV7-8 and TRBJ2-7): GAGVSQSPRYKVAKRGQDVALRCDPISGHVSLFWYQQALGQGPEFLTYFQNEAQLDKSGLPSDRFFAERPEGSVSTLKIQRTQQEDSAVYLCASSLDAGLSYEQYFGPGTRLTVT.

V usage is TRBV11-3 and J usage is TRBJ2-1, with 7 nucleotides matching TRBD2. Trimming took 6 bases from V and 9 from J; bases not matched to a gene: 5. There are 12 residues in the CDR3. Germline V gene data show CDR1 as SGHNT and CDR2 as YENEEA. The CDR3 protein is CASSPREGEQFF. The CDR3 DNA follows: TGTGCCAGCAGTCCCAGGGAGGGTGAGCAGTTCTTC.

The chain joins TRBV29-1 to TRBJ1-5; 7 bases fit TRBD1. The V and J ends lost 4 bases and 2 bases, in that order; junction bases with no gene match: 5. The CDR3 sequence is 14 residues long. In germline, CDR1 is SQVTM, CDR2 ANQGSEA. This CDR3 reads CSVGGQAGNQPQHF. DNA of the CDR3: TGCAGCGTTGGCGGACAGGCGGGCAATCAGCCCCAGCATTTT.